This T cell receptor (beta chain) emerged from a study of T cell repertoires in ileal Crohn's disease. Looking at the study overall: Surgery for a complication: stricturing in approximately 60%, penetrating in about 39%. Regarding the study as a whole: Clonal expansions were more frequent in active smokers than non-smokers at surgery. High-frequency clones were more common in sorted CD8 than CD4 cells. Every patient over 26.8% clonality showed endoscopic recurrence.

This CDR3 contains 15 residues. Germline assignment: CDR1 MNHEY and CDR2 SMNVEV (reference sequence). V shed 7 bases, J shed 5 bases, and the junction held 10 bases outside the gene matches. Clones were read by immunoSEQ multiplex PCR, and TCRdb kept only the in-frame ones, dropping some. The sample records some 30,000 clones, 80% being singletons. Turning to this clone: Antigen unknown.

The sequence was collected from an adult with Crohn's disease. The chain combines TRBV27 with TRBJ2-3, with 9 bases fitting TRBD2. The material sequenced was ileal tissue. CDR3 sequence: CASNKRGEFGDTQYF. DNA of the CDR3: TGTGCCAGCAATAAGCGGGGGGAATTCGGAGATACGCAGTATTTT.